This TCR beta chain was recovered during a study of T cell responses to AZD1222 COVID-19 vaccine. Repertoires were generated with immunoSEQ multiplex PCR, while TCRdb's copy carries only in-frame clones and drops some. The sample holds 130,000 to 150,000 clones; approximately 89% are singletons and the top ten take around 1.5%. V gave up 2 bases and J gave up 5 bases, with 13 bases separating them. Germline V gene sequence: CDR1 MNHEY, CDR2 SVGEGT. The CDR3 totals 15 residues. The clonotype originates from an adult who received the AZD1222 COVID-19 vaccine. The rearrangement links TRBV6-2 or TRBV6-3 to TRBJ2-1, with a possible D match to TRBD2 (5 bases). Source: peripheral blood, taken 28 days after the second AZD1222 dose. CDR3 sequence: CASSYVASGDNEQFF. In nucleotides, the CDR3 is TGTGCCAGCAGTTACGTAGCCAGCGGAGACAATGAGCAGTTCTTC.